This T cell receptor beta chain is drawn from a study of blood T cell repertoires in COVID-19. Profiling relied on immunoSEQ multiplex PCR, and the TCRdb table lists in-frame clones only, not all of them. In the table there are 150,000 to 200,000 clones, approximately 91% of which are singletons. Germline V CDR1 and CDR2: MNHEY, SMNVEV (reference sequence). After removal of 6 bases from V and 4 bases from J, the junction contained 3 bases not matched to a gene. This CDR3 comprises 13 residues. Cohort 3 donors counted as recovered after two negative PCRs, clearance, or resolved symptoms. The clonotype comes from a woman under 30 who had recovered from COVID-19. Sequencing was done on a sample of PBMCs or T cells enriched from blood (not recorded which). The rearrangement joins TRBV27 to TRBJ1-3, with 7 bases aligning to TRBD1. The CDR3 protein is CASSAGQGNTIYF. In DNA form, the CDR3 reads TGTGCCAGCAGCGCGGGACAGGGAAACACCATATATTTT.